Listed here are 25 T cell receptor beta chains from one sample, sequenced in a study of T cell responses to AZD1222 COVID-19 vaccine. Sequencing used immunoSEQ multiplex PCR; TCRdb keeps in-frame clones, though not all of them. The sample yields roughly 150,000 clones, about 90% seen once. This specimen consisted of peripheral blood, obtained on day 0 of AZD1222 vaccination. Receptors were obtained from an adult in good health.

The chain couples TRBV4-2 to TRBJ1-1; D is uncertain. The CDR3 loop spans 15 amino acids. V gave up 0 bases and J gave up 0 bases, with 8 bases separating them. CDR1 and CDR2 from the germline V gene are LGHNA and YNFKEQ. CDR3 in DNA: TGTGCCAGCAGCCAAGATCTGGGCGTGAACACTGAAGCTTTCTTT. Its translation: CASSQDLGVNTEAFF.

This chain connects TRBV28 to TRBJ1-2; the match to TRBD1 covers 9 bases. Germline V gene data show CDR1 as MDHEN and CDR2 as SYDVKM. The CDR3 loop spans 17 amino acids. The J segment lost 5 bases and the V segment lost 6 bases, leaving 16 bases of the junction unmatched. The CDR3: CASRRDREPTNLYGYTF. The DNA for the CDR3 is TGTGCCAGCAGGCGGGACAGGGAGCCCACAAATTTGTATGGCTACACCTTC.

V usage is TRBV6-2 or TRBV6-3 and J usage is TRBJ2-1; TRBD2 matches at 8 bases. Germline assignment: CDR1 MNHEY and CDR2 SVGEGT. The CDR3 has 16 residues. J gave up 6 bases and V 2 bases, and 9 bases lay outside the gene matches. The CDR3 DNA sequence: TGTGCCAGCAGTTACGCCCTAGCGGGCGGGGGCAATGAGCAGTTCTTC. Protein: CASSYALAGGGNEQFF.

This clone was counted a single time. This chain joins TRBV10-3 and TRBJ1-5; D not resolved. Trimming removed 8 bases from V and 6 bases from J, with 11 bases in between. Germline V gives CDR1 ENHRY, CDR2 SYGVKD. The CDR3 spans 12 residues. The CDR3 DNA reads as TGTGCCATCGCTGGCCCCGGTCAGCCCCAGCATTTT. Its protein product is CAIAGPGQPQHF.

J is TRBJ1-1 and V is TRBV27, with D unresolved. This CDR3 contains 11 residues. The V and J ends lost 7 bases and 0 bases respectively, with 3 bases between them. Germline V CDR1 and CDR2: MNHEY, SMNVEV (reference sequence). The CDR3 sequence: CASIMNTEAFF. Here the CDR3 DNA reads TGTGCCAGCATCATGAACACTGAAGCTTTCTTT.

The rearrangement links TRBV7-8 to TRBJ2-5, with D possibly called TRBD1 or TRBD2 (5 bases each). The CDR3 extends over 15 amino acids. Per germline, CDR1 SGHVS and CDR2 FQNEAQ. V was clipped by 5 bases and J by 5 bases, with 18 bases between them. The CDR3 loop is CASSESWDPRETQYF. The CDR3 DNA reads as TGTGCCAGCAGCGAATCCTGGGACCCACGGGAGACCCAGTACTTC.

The CDR3 sequence: CASSPLNLIGGTQYF. The CDR3 coding sequence is TGTGCCAGCTCACCACTCAACCTTATCGGGGGGACCCAGTACTTC. V usage is TRBV18 and J usage is TRBJ2-5; a possible D gene is TRBD2 (6 bases). Germline V gene sequence: CDR1 KGHSH, CDR2 LQKENI. The germline V and J ends were trimmed by 1 base and 7 bases, with 16 bases remaining between them. The CDR3 has 15 residues.

J is TRBJ1-5 and V is TRBV28; no clear D. The CDR3 runs 13 residues. CDR1 is MDHEN, CDR2 SYDVKM, per germline. V was shortened by 4 bases and J by 7 bases, with 11 bases between the two germline ends. CDR3 protein: CASSSIMGQPQHF. As DNA, the CDR3 is TGTGCCAGCAGTTCCATCATGGGCCAGCCCCAGCATTTT.

J is TRBJ2-1 and V is TRBV25-1, with D possibly matching TRBD1 (5 bases). CDR1 MGHDK and CDR2 SYGVNS come from the germline V gene. The CDR3 contains 16 residues. V lost 1 base and J 0 bases, leaving 10 bases between the germline ends. The CDR3 nucleotides read TGTGCCAGCAGTGAATTCGGAACAGGCTCCTACAATGAGCAGTTCTTC. It encodes CASSEFGTGSYNEQFF.

The V call is TRBV28, the J call TRBJ1-2; 7 bases are shared with TRBD1. Germline loops: CDR1 MDHEN, CDR2 SYDVKM. The CDR3 loop spans 16 amino acids. V lost 6 bases and J lost 4; bases outside the gene matches: 14. Here the CDR3 reads CASRNPRGHYSYGYTF. The CDR3 coding sequence is TGTGCCAGCAGAAATCCAAGGGGGCACTATAGCTATGGCTACACCTTC.

This rearrangement joins TRBV18 to TRBJ2-5; maybe TRBD1 (5 bases). This CDR3 is 14 amino acids long. V gave up 3 bases and J gave up 4 bases, with 12 bases separating them. Germline loops: CDR1 KGHSH, CDR2 LQKENI. The CDR3 coding sequence is TGTGCCAGCTCACCCCCGCCAGGGTTAGAGACCCAGTACTTC. Translating it yields CASSPPPGLETQYF.

V usage is TRBV11-2 and J usage is TRBJ2-3, with 12 positions matching TRBD2. The CDR3 length is 16 residues. The trim removed 5 bases at V and 6 bases at J, leaving 9 bases unmatched. Germline lookup yields CDR1 SGHAT and CDR2 FQNNGV. The CDR3 DNA sequence: TGTGCCAGCAGCCCAAGGACTAGCGGGATAAGGGATACGCAGTATTTT. Its protein product is CASSPRTSGIRDTQYF.

The V gene is TRBV24-1, the J gene TRBJ2-1; D could derive from TRBD1 or TRBD2 (5 bases each). CDR3 length: 14 amino acids. Germline V gene sequence: CDR1 KGHDR, CDR2 SFDVKD. V lost 3 bases, J lost 9 bases, and 14 bases lay in between. The CDR3 coding sequence is TGTGCCACCAGTGATGCCGAGGGGATCACTGAGCAGTTCTTC. This sequence encodes CATSDAEGITEQFF.

The J gene is TRBJ1-6, the V gene TRBV4-3; a possible D gene is TRBD1 (6 bases). CDR3 size: 15 residues. Trimming took 3 bases from V and 7 from J, leaving 13 bases between them. Germline CDR1 reads LGHNA; CDR2 reads YSLEER. Here the CDR3 reads CASSQDRDTNSPLHF. The CDR3 coding sequence is TGCGCCAGCAGCCAGGACCGGGACACGAATTCACCCCTCCACTTT.

V gene TRBV4-2 combines with J gene TRBJ1-5; a weak D match, TRBD1 (5 bases). Trimming removed 4 bases at V and 9 bases at J, with 13 bases between. CDR3 length: 13 residues. From germline, CDR1 is LGHNA and CDR2 YNFKEQ. The CDR3 protein is CASSRPRGTPQHF. The CDR3 bases are TGTGCCAGCAGCCGCCCTCGGGGGACGCCCCAGCATTTT.

This chain links TRBV6-4 with TRBJ1-3; D may be TRBD1 (6 bases). CDR1 is MRHNA, CDR2 SNTAGT, per germline. The CDR3 runs to 15 residues. Trimming removed 6 bases from V and 0 bases from J, with 12 bases in between. This CDR3 reads CASRLQGFSGNTIYF. As DNA, the CDR3 is TGTGCCAGCAGGTTACAGGGATTCTCTGGAAACACCATATATTTT.

The chain has TRBV7-9 and TRBJ2-7; 10 positions match TRBD1. CDR1 and CDR2 (germline): SEHNR, FQNEAQ (reference sequence). CDR3 size: 15 residues. The V segment lost 2 bases and the J segment 4 bases; nucleotides outside the gene matches: 5. The CDR3 loop reads CASSLPGQGVYEQYF. The CDR3 DNA follows: TGTGCCAGCAGCTTACCCGGACAGGGGGTGTACGAGCAGTACTTC.

This chain uses TRBV28 with TRBJ2-5; D tentatively fits TRBD1 or TRBD2 (6 bases each). The CDR3 is 14 residues long. Trimming shortened V by 5 bases and J by 4 bases, and 14 bases separated the two germline ends. Germline CDR1 is MDHEN and CDR2 is SYDVKM. As DNA, the CDR3 is TGTGCCAGCAGTGGAGGGGGAGTCGTAGAGACCCAGTACTTC. It yields the protein CASSGGGVVETQYF.

This clone occurred once. The rearrangement uses TRBV11-3 and TRBJ2-1; weak D call: TRBD2 (5 bases). Germline assignment: CDR1 SGHNT and CDR2 YENEEA. Trimming removed 5 bases from V and 8 bases from J, with 13 bases in between. The CDR3 runs to 13 residues. The CDR3 loop is CASSDRVGDEQFF. CDR3 coding DNA: TGTGCCAGCAGCGATAGGGTCGGGGATGAGCAGTTCTTC.

This clone was detected only a few times. The chain employs TRBV28 and TRBJ1-5; D perhaps matches TRBD1 (6 bases). This CDR3 is built from 13 residues. With 6 bases removed from V and 4 bases from J, the gap between germline ends came to 10 bases. Germline V gives CDR1 MDHEN, CDR2 SYDVKM. The CDR3 sequence is CASSRGTNQPQHF. The CDR3, as DNA: TGTGCCAGCAGCAGGGGAACTAATCAGCCCCAGCATTTT.

The chain is built from TRBV5-8 and TRBJ2-7; 14 nucleotides match TRBD2. Germline V gene lookup returns CDR1 SGHTS and CDR2 YDEGEE. The length of the CDR3 is 13 residues. V shed 4 bases and J 10 bases; nucleotides not matched to a gene: 4. The CDR3 protein is CASSRGLAGAQYF. CDR3 coding DNA: TGTGCCAGCAGCAGGGGACTAGCGGGAGCTCAGTACTTC.

V gene TRBV19 combines with J gene TRBJ2-1; 8 nucleotides align to TRBD1. Germline loops: CDR1 LNHDA, CDR2 SQIVND (reference sequence). This CDR3 is 13 amino acids long. The junction had 1 base not matched to a gene; V was cut back by 2 bases and J by 7 bases. CDR3 coding DNA: TGTGCCAGTAGTATACAGGGGGCGAATGAGCAGTTCTTC. Translating it yields CASSIQGANEQFF.

The V gene is TRBV6-5, the J gene TRBJ2-7, with D unclear. CDR1 and CDR2 from the germline V gene are MNHEY and SVGAGI. V lost 8 bases and J 7 bases, leaving 9 bases between the germline ends. The CDR3 totals 10 residues. The CDR3 DNA is TGTGCCAGCCTCTTTGTAGAGCAGTACTTC. Translation: CASLFVEQYF.

This clone was seen a single time. The DNA for the CDR3 is TGTGCCAGCAGTCCGACTGGGGCCAACGTCCTGACTTTC. Translation gives CASSPTGANVLTF. The V call is TRBV12-3 or TRBV12-4, the J call TRBJ2-6, with D unresolved. V gave up 5 bases and J gave up 2 bases, with 4 bases separating them. The CDR3 length is 13 residues.

The rearrangement uses TRBV29-1 and TRBJ2-1; tentatively, D is TRBD2 (6 bases). The CDR3 is 16 residues long. Germline V gene data show CDR1 as SQVTM and CDR2 as ANQGSEA. V dropped 6 bases and J dropped 7 bases, with 25 bases sitting between them. In DNA form, the CDR3 reads TGCAGCGTGCGAGAAGAGGTAGCGGAGACGTATAATGAGCAGTTCTTC. It codes for CSVREEVAETYNEQFF.